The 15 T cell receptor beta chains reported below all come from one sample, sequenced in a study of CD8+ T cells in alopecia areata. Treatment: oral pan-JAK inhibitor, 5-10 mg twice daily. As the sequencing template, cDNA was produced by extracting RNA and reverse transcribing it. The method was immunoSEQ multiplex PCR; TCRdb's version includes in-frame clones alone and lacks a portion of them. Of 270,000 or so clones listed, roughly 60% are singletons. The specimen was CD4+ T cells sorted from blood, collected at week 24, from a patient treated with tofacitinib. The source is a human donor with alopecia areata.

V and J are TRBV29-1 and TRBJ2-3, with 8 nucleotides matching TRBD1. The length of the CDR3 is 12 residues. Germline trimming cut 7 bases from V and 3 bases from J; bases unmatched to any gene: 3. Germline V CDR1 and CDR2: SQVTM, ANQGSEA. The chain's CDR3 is CSGHRGTDTQYF. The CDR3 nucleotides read TGCAGCGGACACAGGGGGACAGATACGCAGTATTTT.

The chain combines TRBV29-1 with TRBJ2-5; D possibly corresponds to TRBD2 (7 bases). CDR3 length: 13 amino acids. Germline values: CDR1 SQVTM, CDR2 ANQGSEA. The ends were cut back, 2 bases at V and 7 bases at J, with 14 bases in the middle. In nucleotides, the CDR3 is TGCAGCGTTGAATTGGGGGGGCTGGGGACCCAGTACTTC. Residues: CSVELGGLGTQYF.

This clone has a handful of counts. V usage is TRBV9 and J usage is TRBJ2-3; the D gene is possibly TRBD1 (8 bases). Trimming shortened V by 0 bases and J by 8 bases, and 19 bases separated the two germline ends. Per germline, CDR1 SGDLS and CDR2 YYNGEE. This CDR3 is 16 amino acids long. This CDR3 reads CASSVAGNRGGGTQYF. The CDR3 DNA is TGTGCCAGCAGCGTAGCTGGTAACAGGGGGGGAGGTACGCAGTATTTT.

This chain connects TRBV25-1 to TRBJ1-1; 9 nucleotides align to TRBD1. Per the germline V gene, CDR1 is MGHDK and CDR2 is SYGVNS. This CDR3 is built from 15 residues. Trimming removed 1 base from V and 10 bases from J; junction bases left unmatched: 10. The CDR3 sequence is CASSESGLQGAIAFF. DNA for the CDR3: TGTGCCAGCAGTGAATCGGGCCTACAGGGGGCCATAGCTTTCTTT.

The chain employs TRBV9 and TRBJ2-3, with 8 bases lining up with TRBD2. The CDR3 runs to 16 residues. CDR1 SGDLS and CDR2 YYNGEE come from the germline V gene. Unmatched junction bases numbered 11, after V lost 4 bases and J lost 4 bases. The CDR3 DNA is TGTGCCAGCAGCCCCCGTGGAGCGGGGGACCCAGATACGCAGTATTTT. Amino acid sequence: CASSPRGAGDPDTQYF.

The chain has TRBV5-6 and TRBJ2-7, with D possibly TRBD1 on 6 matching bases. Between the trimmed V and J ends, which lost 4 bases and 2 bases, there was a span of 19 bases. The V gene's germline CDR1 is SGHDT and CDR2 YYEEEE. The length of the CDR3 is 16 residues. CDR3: CASSGATGKAPYEQYF. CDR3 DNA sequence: TGTGCCAGCAGCGGGGCTACAGGGAAGGCCCCCTACGAGCAGTACTTC. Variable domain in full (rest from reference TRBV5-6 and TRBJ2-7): DAGVTQSPTHLIKTRGQQVTLRCSPKSGHDTVSWYQQALGQGPQFIFQYYEEEERQRGNFPDRFSGHQFPNYSSELNVNALLLGDSALYLCASSGATGKAPYEQYFGPGTRLTVT.

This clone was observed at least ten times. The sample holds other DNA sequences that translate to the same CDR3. The DNA for the CDR3 is TGTGCCAGCAGCCGGGACAGGGAAGGGGGCTACACCTTC. Its translation is CASSRDREGGYTF. The chain is built from TRBV5-4 and TRBJ1-2; 9 bases match TRBD1. J was trimmed by 8 bases and V by 4 bases; bases with no gene match: 6. The V gene's germline CDR1 is SGHNT and CDR2 YYREEE (reference sequence). CDR3 length equals 13 residues.

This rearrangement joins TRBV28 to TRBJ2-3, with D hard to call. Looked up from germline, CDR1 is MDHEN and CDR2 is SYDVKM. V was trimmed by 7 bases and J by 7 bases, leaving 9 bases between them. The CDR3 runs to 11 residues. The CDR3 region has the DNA TGTGCCAGCAACTCGGCCAATACGCAGTATTTT. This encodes CASNSANTQYF.

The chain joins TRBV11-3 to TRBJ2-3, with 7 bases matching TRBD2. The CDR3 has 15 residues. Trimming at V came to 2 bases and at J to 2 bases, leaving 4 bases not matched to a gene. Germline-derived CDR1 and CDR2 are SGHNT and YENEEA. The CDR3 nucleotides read TGTGCCAGCAGCTTACGCGGGAGTTACACAGATACGCAGTATTTT. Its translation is CASSLRGSYTDTQYF.

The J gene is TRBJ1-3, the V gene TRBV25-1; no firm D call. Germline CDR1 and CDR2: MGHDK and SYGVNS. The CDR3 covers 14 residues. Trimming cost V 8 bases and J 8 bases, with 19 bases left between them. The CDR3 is CASLGRRGGDTIYF. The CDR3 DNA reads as TGTGCCAGCTTGGGGAGACGGGGTGGCGACACCATATATTTT. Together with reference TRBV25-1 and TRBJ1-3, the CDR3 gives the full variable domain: EADIYQTPRYLVIGTGKKITLECSQTMGHDKMYWYQQDPGMELHLIHYSYGVNSTEKGDLSSESTVSRIRTEHFPLTLESARPSHTSQYLCASLGRRGGDTIYFGEGSWLTVV.

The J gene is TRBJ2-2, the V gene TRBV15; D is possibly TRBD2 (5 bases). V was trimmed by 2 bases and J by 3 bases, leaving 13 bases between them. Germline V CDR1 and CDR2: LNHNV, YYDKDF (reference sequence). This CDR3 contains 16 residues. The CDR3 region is CATSRQSGIYTGELFF. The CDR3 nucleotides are TGTGCCACCAGCAGACAATCCGGGATCTACACCGGGGAGCTGTTTTTT.

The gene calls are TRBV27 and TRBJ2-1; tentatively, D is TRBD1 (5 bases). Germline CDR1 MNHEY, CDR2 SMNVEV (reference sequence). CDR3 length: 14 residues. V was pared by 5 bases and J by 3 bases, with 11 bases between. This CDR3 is CASSTGQGYNEQFF. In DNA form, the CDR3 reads TGTGCCAGCAGTACCGGGCAGGGCTACAATGAGCAGTTCTTC.

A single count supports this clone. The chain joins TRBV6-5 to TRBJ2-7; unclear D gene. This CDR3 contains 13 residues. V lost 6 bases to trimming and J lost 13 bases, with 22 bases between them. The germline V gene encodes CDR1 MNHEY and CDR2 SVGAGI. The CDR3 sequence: CASSPNLLGPPYF. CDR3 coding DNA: TGTGCCAGCAGCCCCAATCTTTTGGGCCCACCCTACTTC.

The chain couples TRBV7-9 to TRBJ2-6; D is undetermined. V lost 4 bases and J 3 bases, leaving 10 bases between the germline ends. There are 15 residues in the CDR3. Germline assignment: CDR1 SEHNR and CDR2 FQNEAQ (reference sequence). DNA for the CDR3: TGTGCCAGCAGCTCCCGGGTTGGTGGGGCCAACGTCCTGACTTTC. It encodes CASSSRVGGANVLTF.

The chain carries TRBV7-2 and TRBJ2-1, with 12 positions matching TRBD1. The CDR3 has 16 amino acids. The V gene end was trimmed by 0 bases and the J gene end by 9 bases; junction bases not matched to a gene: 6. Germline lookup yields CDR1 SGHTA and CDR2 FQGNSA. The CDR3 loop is CASSLALGQGAGEQFF. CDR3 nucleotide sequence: TGTGCCAGCAGCTTAGCGCTGGGACAGGGGGCCGGTGAGCAGTTCTTC. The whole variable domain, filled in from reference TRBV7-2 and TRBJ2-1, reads GAGVSQSPSNKVTEKGKDVELRCDPISGHTALYWYRQSLGQGLEFLIYFQGNSAPDKSGLPSDRFSAERTGGSVSTLTIQRTQQEDSAVYLCASSLALGQGAGEQFFGPGTRLTVL.